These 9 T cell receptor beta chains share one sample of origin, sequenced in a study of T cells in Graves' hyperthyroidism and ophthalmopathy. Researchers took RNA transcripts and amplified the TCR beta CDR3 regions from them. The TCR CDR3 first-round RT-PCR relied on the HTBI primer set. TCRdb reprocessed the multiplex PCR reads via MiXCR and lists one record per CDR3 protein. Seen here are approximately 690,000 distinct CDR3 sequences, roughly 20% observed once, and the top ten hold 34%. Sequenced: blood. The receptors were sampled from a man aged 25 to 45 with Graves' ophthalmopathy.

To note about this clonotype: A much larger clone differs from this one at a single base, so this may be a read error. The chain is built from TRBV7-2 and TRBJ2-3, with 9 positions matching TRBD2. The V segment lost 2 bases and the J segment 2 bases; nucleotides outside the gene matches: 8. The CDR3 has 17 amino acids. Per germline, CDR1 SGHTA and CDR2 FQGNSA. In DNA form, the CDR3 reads TGTGCCAGCAGCTTAACGTTCGCGGGAGGGCCCACAGATACGCAGTATTTT. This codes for CASSLTFAGGPTDTQYF. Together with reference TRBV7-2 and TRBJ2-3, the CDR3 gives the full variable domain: GAGVSQSPSNKVTEKGKDVELRCDPISGHTALYWYRQSLGQGLEFLIYFQGNSAPDKSGLPSDRFSAERTGGSVSTLTIQRTQQEDSAVYLCASSLTFAGGPTDTQYFGPGTRLTVL.

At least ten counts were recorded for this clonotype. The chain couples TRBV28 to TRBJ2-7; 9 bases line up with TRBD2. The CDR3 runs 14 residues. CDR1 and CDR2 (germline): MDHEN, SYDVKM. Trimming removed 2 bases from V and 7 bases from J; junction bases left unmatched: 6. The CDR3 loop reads CASSLPREGLEQYF. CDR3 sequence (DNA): TGTGCCAGCAGTTTACCGCGGGAGGGCCTTGAGCAGTACTTC.

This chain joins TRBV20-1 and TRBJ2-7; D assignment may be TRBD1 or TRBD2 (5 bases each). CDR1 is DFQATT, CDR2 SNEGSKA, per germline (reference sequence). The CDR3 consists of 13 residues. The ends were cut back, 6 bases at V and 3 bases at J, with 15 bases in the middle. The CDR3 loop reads CSAGVGQGYEQYF. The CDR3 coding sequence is TGCAGTGCGGGGGTGGGCCAAGGCTACGAGCAGTACTTC.

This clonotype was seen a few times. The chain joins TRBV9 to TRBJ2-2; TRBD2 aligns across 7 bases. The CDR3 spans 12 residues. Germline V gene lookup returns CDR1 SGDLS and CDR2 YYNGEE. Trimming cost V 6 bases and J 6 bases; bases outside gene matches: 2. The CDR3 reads CASMGGAGELFF. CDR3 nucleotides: TGTGCCAGCATGGGGGGGGCCGGGGAGCTGTTTTTT. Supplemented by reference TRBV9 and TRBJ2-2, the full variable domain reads DSGVTQTPKHLITATGQRVTLRCSPRSGDLSVYWYQQSLDQGLQFLIQYYNGEERAKGNILERFSAQQFPDLHSELNLSSLELGDSALYFCASMGGAGELFFGEGSRLTVL.

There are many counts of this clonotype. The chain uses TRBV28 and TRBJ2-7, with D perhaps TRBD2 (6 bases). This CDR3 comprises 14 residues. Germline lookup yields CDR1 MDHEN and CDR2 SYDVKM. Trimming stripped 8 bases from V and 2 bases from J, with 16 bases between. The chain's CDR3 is CASRSGHYPYEQYF. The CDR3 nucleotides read TGTGCCAGCCGGAGCGGGCACTACCCCTACGAGCAGTACTTC.

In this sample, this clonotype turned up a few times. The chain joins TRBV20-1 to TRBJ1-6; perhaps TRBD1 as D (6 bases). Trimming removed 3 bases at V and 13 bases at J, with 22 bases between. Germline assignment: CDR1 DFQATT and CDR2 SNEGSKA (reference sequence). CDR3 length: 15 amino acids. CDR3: CSASFGGPNSSPLHF. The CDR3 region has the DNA TGCAGTGCTAGCTTCGGGGGGCCCAATTCATCTCCCCTCCACTTT.

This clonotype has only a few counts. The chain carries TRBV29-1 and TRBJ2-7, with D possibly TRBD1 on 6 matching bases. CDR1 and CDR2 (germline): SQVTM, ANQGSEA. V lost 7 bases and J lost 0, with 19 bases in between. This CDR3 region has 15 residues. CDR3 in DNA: TGCAGCGCTGTGGAGGACAGAGCCTTCTCCTACGAGCAGTACTTC. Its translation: CSAVEDRAFSYEQYF.

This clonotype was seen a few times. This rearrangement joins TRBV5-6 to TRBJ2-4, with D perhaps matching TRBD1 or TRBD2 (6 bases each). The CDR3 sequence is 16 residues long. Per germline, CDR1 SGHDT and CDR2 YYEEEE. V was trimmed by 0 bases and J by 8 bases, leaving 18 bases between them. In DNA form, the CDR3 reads TGTGCCAGCAGCTTGGTCTTAGGGGGGCATGGAGACATTCAGTACTTC. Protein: CASSLVLGGHGDIQYF.

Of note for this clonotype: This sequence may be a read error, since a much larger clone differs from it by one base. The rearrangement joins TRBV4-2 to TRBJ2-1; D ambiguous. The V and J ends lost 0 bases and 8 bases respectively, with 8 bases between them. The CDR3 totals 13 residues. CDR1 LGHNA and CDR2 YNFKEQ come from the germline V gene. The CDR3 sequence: CASSQDFGDEQFF. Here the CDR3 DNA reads TGTGCCAGCAGCCAAGATTTCGGAGATGAGCAGTTCTTC.